Shown below are 29 T cell receptor beta chains from a single sample sequenced in a study of cytomegalovirus exposure and HLA in healthy donors (dated by TCRdb to about 2017). Library prep was done by the immunoSEQ multiplex PCR assay. The immuneACCESS repertoire file appears here via TCRdb, limited to in-frame rearrangements. These files lack a portion of the clones; in checked studies, under half of the deficit traces to unresolved V genes, and the cause of the others is not known. For this sample there are 120,000 or so clones; 85% to 90% appear just once. The ten largest clones take up under 1.5% of the sample. Input material: PBMCs. These receptors were taken from a woman in her 30s in good health and CMV-seropositive.

The chain employs TRBV2 and TRBJ2-5; TRBD1 is a possible D gene (7 bases). CDR1 SNHLY and CDR2 FYNNEI come from the germline V gene. CDR3 length: 12 amino acids. The V gene lost 8 bases and the J gene lost 5 bases, with 12 bases spanning the gap. CDR3 loop: CASRAGGETQYF. The DNA for the CDR3 is TGTGCCAGCCGGGCAGGGGGGGAGACCCAGTACTTC.

The V gene is TRBV6-6, the J gene TRBJ1-5, with D possibly TRBD1 on 6 matching bases. CDR3 length: 14 amino acids. Germline-derived CDR1 and CDR2 are MNHNY and SVGAGI (reference sequence). V lost 8 bases and J 0 bases, leaving 11 bases between the germline ends. The CDR3 sequence is CASGGTSSNQPQHF. CDR3 DNA sequence: TGTGCCAGCGGTGGGACATCTAGCAATCAGCCCCAGCATTTT.

In this sample, this clone turned up once. The J gene is TRBJ1-2, the V gene TRBV28, with a tentative D call TRBD1 (6 bases). CDR1 MDHEN and CDR2 SYDVKM come from the germline V gene. Trimming shortened V by 8 bases and J by 6 bases, and 16 bases separated the two germline ends. This CDR3 is 13 amino acids long. The CDR3 DNA reads as TGTGCCAGCTTTGTCAGGGGCATTGATGGCTACACCTTC. Its translation is CASFVRGIDGYTF.

The rearrangement links TRBV7-2 to TRBJ2-2; 12 bases match TRBD1. CDR1 is SGHTA, CDR2 FQGNSA, per germline. Trimming at V came to 5 bases and at J to 6 bases, leaving 4 bases not matched to a gene. The CDR3 sequence is 15 residues long. Here the CDR3 DNA reads TGTGCCAGCAGCCTGGGACAGGGGGCCGCCGGGGAGCTGTTTTTT. This codes for CASSLGQGAAGELFF.

The chain combines TRBV30 with TRBJ2-2; TRBD1 matches 8 bases. The CDR3 has 15 amino acids. Per germline, CDR1 GTSNPN and CDR2 SVGIG (reference sequence). Trimming cost V 6 bases and J 2 bases; bases outside gene matches: 8. The CDR3 nucleotides read TGTGCCTGTATGACAGGGGAGAGTAACACCGGGGAGCTGTTTTTT. This translates into CACMTGESNTGELFF.

This clone appeared once. The chain uses TRBV6-5 and TRBJ2-2, with D uncertain. V shed 4 bases and J shed 1 base, with 7 bases lying between them. The CDR3 covers 14 residues. The germline V gene encodes CDR1 MNHEY and CDR2 SVGAGI. For the CDR3, the DNA is TGTGCCAGCAGTTCGTCGGGGAACACCGGGGAGCTGTTTTTT. It encodes CASSSSGNTGELFF.

The J gene is TRBJ2-3, the V gene TRBV2; weak D call: TRBD2 (5 bases). The CDR3 spans 14 residues. The ends were cut back, 3 bases at V and 1 base at J, with 8 bases in the middle. Germline values: CDR1 SNHLY, CDR2 FYNNEI. In DNA, the CDR3 is TGTGCCAGCAGTGAGGTGGGAGGCACAGATACGCAGTATTTT. It yields the protein CASSEVGGTDTQYF.

The J gene is TRBJ2-7, the V gene TRBV6-5, with 8 bases that match TRBD2. Germline V lookup: CDR1 MNHEY, CDR2 SVGAGI. V lost 3 bases and J lost 0; bases outside the gene matches: 1. CDR3 size: 14 residues. The chain's CDR3 is CASSYSGTSYEQYF. The CDR3 DNA follows: TGTGCCAGCAGTTATAGCGGGACCTCCTACGAGCAGTACTTC.

The chain recombines TRBV29-1 with TRBJ2-3; perhaps TRBD2 as D (6 bases). The germline V gene encodes CDR1 SQVTM and CDR2 ANQGSEA. The CDR3 totals 15 residues. Trimming shortened V by 7 bases and J by 0 bases, and 17 bases separated the two germline ends. The CDR3 sequence is CSAQRASESTDTQYF. CDR3 in DNA: TGCAGCGCTCAGAGGGCTAGCGAGAGCACAGATACGCAGTATTTT.

The V call is TRBV4-1, the J call TRBJ1-4; perhaps TRBD1 as D (5 bases). V gave up 1 base and J gave up 1 base, with 10 bases separating them. CDR1 MGHRA and CDR2 YSYEKL come from the germline V gene. The CDR3 sequence is 16 residues long. The CDR3 reads CASSQGGGRTNEKLFF. Here the CDR3 DNA reads TGCGCCAGCAGCCAAGGGGGGGGACGAACTAATGAAAAACTGTTTTTT.

V gene TRBV4-2 combines with J gene TRBJ2-2, with D unclear. Trimming stripped 5 bases from V and 1 base from J, with 11 bases between. Germline-derived CDR1 and CDR2 are LGHNA and YNFKEQ. The CDR3 extends over 15 amino acids. The DNA for the CDR3 is TGTGCCAGCAGCGAAACCACGGGGAACACCGGGGAGCTGTTTTTT. This codes for CASSETTGNTGELFF.

The chain has TRBV10-3 and TRBJ2-7; tentatively, D is TRBD2 (5 bases). Trimming took 5 bases from V and 6 from J, leaving 11 bases between them. The germline V gene encodes CDR1 ENHRY and CDR2 SYGVKD. The CDR3 extends over 12 amino acids. CDR3 DNA sequence: TGTGCCATCAGTTCCAATGCGGGCGAGCAGTACTTC. Residues: CAISSNAGEQYF.

The chain has TRBV5-5 and TRBJ1-1; a weak D match, TRBD1 (6 bases). The CDR3 runs to 13 residues. Germline assignment: CDR1 SGHKS and CDR2 YYEKEE (reference sequence). The V and J ends lost 1 base and 10 bases respectively, with 14 bases between them. For the CDR3, the DNA is TGTGCCAGCAGCTTGCCCCAGGCCAGGGGAGCTTTCTTT. This codes for CASSLPQARGAFF.

The genes are TRBV5-5 and TRBJ2-1, with TRBD2 matching 10 bases. CDR3 length equals 16 residues. The germline gives CDR1 SGHKS, CDR2 YYEKEE (reference sequence). After removal of 4 bases from V and 5 bases from J, the junction contained 9 bases not matched to a gene. In nucleotides, the CDR3 is TGTGCCAGCAGCCCGTATCTAGCGGGAGTGGACAATGAGCAGTTCTTC. It specifies CASSPYLAGVDNEQFF.

The CDR3 is CASSLGLGQHWELFF. Written as DNA, the CDR3 is TGTGCCAGCAGCTTAGGTTTGGGGCAGCACTGGGAGCTGTTTTTT. The chain carries TRBV7-2 and TRBJ2-2, with D tentatively TRBD1 (5 bases). V lost 1 base, J lost 9 bases, and 15 bases lay in between. Germline CDR1 reads SGHTA; CDR2 reads FQGNSA. This CDR3 region has 15 residues.

The J gene is TRBJ2-1, the V gene TRBV6-1; the match to TRBD1 covers 9 bases. Germline CDR1 and CDR2: MNHNS and SASEGT. The CDR3 spans 13 residues. V shed 8 bases, J shed 7 bases, and the junction held 6 bases outside the gene matches. CDR3 nucleotides: TGTGCCAGCGGAGGGACAGGGTTGAATGAGCAGTTCTTC. This gives the protein CASGGTGLNEQFF.

CDR3 nucleotide sequence: TGTGCCACCAGCAGTCCGATGGGCTCACAGGGAAGAAGCAATCAGCCCCAGCATTTT. It specifies CATSSPMGSQGRSNQPQHF. V usage is TRBV15 and J usage is TRBJ1-5; a weak D match, TRBD1 (6 bases). Trimming shortened V by 3 bases and J by 1 base, and 22 bases separated the two germline ends. Germline V gene sequence: CDR1 LNHNV, CDR2 YYDKDF (reference sequence). CDR3 length: 19 residues.

The J gene is TRBJ1-1, the V gene TRBV6-1; D not certain. Germline lookup yields CDR1 MNHNS and CDR2 SASEGT. V lost 1 base to trimming and J lost 10 bases, with 7 bases between them. The CDR3 has 11 amino acids. This CDR3 reads CASSEVGRAFF. CDR3 in DNA: TGTGCCAGCAGTGAAGTAGGGAGAGCTTTCTTT.

This clone was picked up one time. The CDR3 spells CASSPGTSGPRTGELFF. The CDR3, as DNA: TGTGCCAGCTCACCCGGGACTAGCGGGCCCCGCACCGGGGAGCTGTTTTTT. The chain combines TRBV18 with TRBJ2-2, with TRBD2 identical over 12 bases. The CDR3 is 17 residues long. From germline, CDR1 is KGHSH and CDR2 LQKENI. V shed 3 bases, J shed 4 bases, and the junction held 6 bases outside the gene matches. Combining the CDR3 with reference TRBV18 and TRBJ2-2 gives the whole variable domain NAGVMQNPRHLVRRRGQEARLRCSPMKGHSHVYWYRQLPEEGLKFMVYLQKENIIDESGMPKERFSAEFPKEGPSILRIQQVVRGDSAAYFCASSPGTSGPRTGELFFGEGSRLTVL.

V and J are TRBV15 and TRBJ2-1; TRBD2 matches 10 bases. The CDR3 has 17 amino acids. The V and J ends lost 4 bases and 4 bases, in that order; junction bases with no gene match: 10. Germline V gives CDR1 LNHNV, CDR2 YYDKDF (reference sequence). In DNA, the CDR3 is TGTGCCACCAGCATCCCCCCCGGACTAGCGGTGTACAATGAGCAGTTCTTC. Encoded protein: CATSIPPGLAVYNEQFF.

The CDR3 sequence: CSGNYQQGGTQYF. CDR3 nucleotide sequence: TGCAGCGGTAACTATCAACAGGGGGGGACCCAGTACTTC. The rearrangement uses TRBV29-1 and TRBJ2-5; 8 nucleotides line up with TRBD1. The V gene's germline CDR1 is SQVTM and CDR2 ANQGSEA. J was trimmed by 7 bases and V by 7 bases; bases with no gene match: 11. The CDR3 is 13 amino acids.

The rearrangement links TRBV30 to TRBJ2-5; 16 nucleotides agree with TRBD2. The V gene's germline CDR1 is GTSNPN and CDR2 SVGIG (reference sequence). The CDR3 contains 15 residues. J gave up 5 bases and V 3 bases, and 3 bases lay outside the gene matches. In nucleotides, the CDR3 is TGTGCCTGGAGGACGGGACTAGCGGGAGGGGAGACCCAGTACTTC. Its translation: CAWRTGLAGGETQYF.

The chain employs TRBV30 and TRBJ2-7; no clear D. V dropped 8 bases and J dropped 6 bases, with 20 bases sitting between them. CDR3 length: 13 residues. In germline, CDR1 is GTSNPN, CDR2 SVGIG (reference sequence). CDR3 DNA: TGTGCCCGAAGTTGGGCAGCCGAGAGCGAGCAGTACTTC. Translated, it gives CARSWAAESEQYF.

V and J are TRBV7-9 and TRBJ1-5; D is possibly TRBD1 (5 bases). Trimming left V 4 bases short and J 0 bases short, with 7 bases between. The germline V gene has CDR1 SEHNR and CDR2 FQNEAQ (reference sequence). The CDR3 spans 14 residues. The CDR3 reads CASSSQDSNQPQHF. CDR3 nucleotides: TGTGCCAGCAGCTCACAGGATAGCAATCAGCCCCAGCATTTT. The variable domain in full, completed from reference TRBV7-9 and TRBJ1-5, reads DTGVSQNPRHKITKRGQNVTFRCDPISEHNRLYWYRQTLGQGPEFLTYFQNEAQLEKSRLLSDRFSAERPKGSFSTLEIQRTEQGDSAMYLCASSSQDSNQPQHFGDGTRLSIL.

V is TRBV11-3 and J is TRBJ2-7; 9 bases map to TRBD1. Trimming cost V 1 base and J 1 base; bases outside gene matches: 8. The CDR3 has 17 residues. Germline values: CDR1 SGHNT, CDR2 YENEEA. CDR3 coding DNA: TGTGCCAGCAGCTTAGCCAACAGGGGGCCGGGGTCCTACGAGCAGTACTTC. Amino acid sequence: CASSLANRGPGSYEQYF.

This CDR3 reads CASSLDRYYNEQFF. CDR3 nucleotide sequence: TGCGCCAGCAGCTTGGACAGATACTACAATGAGCAGTTCTTC. The chain links TRBV5-1 to TRBJ2-1; D is ambiguous. The germline V gene has CDR1 SGHRS and CDR2 YFSETQ. V was clipped by 0 bases and J by 3 bases, with 7 bases between them. The CDR3 is made up of 14 amino acids.

V and J are TRBV5-4 and TRBJ2-1; TRBD2 aligns across 8 bases. The V gene end was trimmed by 2 bases and the J gene end by 7 bases; junction bases not matched to a gene: 5. Germline V CDR1 and CDR2: SGHNT, YYREEE (reference sequence). This CDR3 region has 14 residues. CDR3 region: CASSLAGVGNEQFF. CDR3 in DNA: TGTGCCAGCAGCTTAGCGGGAGTGGGGAATGAGCAGTTCTTC.

V gene TRBV2 combines with J gene TRBJ2-2; TRBD2 matches 8 bases. Unmatched junction bases numbered 2, after V lost 4 bases and J lost 1 base. This CDR3 is built from 15 residues. The germline CDR1 and CDR2 sequences are SNHLY and FYNNEI. CDR3 coding DNA: TGTGCCAGCAGTGCGGCGGGGGGGAACACCGGGGAGCTGTTTTTT. This codes for CASSAAGGNTGELFF. The variable domain in full, with the rest retrieved from reference TRBV2 and TRBJ2-2, is EPEVTQTPSHQVTQMGQEVILRCVPISNHLYFYWYRQILGQKVEFLVSFYNNEISEKSEIFDDQFSVERPDGSNFTLKIRSTKLEDSAMYFCASSAAGGNTGELFFGEGSRLTVL.

The rearrangement links TRBV11-2 to TRBJ2-7, with D tentatively TRBD1 (6 bases). CDR3 length: 11 amino acids. Germline V gene sequence: CDR1 SGHAT, CDR2 FQNNGV. With 5 bases removed from V and 6 bases from J, the gap between germline ends came to 8 bases. For the CDR3, the DNA is TGTGCCAGCAGCGAAGGGGGCGAGCAGTACTTC. Its translation: CASSEGGEQYF.